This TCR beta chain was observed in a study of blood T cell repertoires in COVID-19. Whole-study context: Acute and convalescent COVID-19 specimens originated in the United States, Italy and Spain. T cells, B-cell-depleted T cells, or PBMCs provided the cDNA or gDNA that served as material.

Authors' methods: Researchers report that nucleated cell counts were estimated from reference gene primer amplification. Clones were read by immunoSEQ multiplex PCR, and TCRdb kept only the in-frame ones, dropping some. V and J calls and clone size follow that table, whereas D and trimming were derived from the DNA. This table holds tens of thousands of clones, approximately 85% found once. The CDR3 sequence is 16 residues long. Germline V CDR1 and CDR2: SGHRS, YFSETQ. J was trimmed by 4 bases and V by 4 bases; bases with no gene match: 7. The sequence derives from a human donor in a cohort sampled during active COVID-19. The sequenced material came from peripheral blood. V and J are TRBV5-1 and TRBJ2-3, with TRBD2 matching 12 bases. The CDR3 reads CASSPSSGGVADTQYF. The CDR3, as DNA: TGCGCCAGCAGCCCTTCTAGCGGGGGGGTAGCAGATACGCAGTATTTT.